This T cell receptor (beta chain) was recovered during a study of CXCR3-negative and CXCR3-positive naive CD8 T cells. General study points: The study found more hydrophobic TRB CDR3s in CXCR3-positive naive cells than in CXCR3-negative naive cells.

CDR1 is SQVTM and CDR2 is ANQGSEA in the germline V gene. CDR3 length: 15 residues. About this clonotype: Its antigen is undetermined.

Each TRB cDNA library was prepared by 5' RACE (with UMI labels). TCRdb reanalyzed the 5' RACE reads and collapses them to one entry per CDR3 protein, without DNA. This sample carries 130,000 to 150,000 distinct CDR3 sequences, with roughly 0.27% going to the ten biggest clones. The V gene is TRBV29-1, the J gene TRBJ2-1; TCRdb names TRBD2, which stays unverified in the absence of DNA. Source material: naive CXCR3+ CD8+ T cells from blood. Noted subset: CD45RO-CCR7+CD27+CD95- naive CD8+ T cells expressing CXCR3 (TNR3+). The sequence was collected from a human donor in good health. Some clones in this sample may be carry-over from other donors' samples. CDR3 residues: CSVDSLPSGYNEQFF.